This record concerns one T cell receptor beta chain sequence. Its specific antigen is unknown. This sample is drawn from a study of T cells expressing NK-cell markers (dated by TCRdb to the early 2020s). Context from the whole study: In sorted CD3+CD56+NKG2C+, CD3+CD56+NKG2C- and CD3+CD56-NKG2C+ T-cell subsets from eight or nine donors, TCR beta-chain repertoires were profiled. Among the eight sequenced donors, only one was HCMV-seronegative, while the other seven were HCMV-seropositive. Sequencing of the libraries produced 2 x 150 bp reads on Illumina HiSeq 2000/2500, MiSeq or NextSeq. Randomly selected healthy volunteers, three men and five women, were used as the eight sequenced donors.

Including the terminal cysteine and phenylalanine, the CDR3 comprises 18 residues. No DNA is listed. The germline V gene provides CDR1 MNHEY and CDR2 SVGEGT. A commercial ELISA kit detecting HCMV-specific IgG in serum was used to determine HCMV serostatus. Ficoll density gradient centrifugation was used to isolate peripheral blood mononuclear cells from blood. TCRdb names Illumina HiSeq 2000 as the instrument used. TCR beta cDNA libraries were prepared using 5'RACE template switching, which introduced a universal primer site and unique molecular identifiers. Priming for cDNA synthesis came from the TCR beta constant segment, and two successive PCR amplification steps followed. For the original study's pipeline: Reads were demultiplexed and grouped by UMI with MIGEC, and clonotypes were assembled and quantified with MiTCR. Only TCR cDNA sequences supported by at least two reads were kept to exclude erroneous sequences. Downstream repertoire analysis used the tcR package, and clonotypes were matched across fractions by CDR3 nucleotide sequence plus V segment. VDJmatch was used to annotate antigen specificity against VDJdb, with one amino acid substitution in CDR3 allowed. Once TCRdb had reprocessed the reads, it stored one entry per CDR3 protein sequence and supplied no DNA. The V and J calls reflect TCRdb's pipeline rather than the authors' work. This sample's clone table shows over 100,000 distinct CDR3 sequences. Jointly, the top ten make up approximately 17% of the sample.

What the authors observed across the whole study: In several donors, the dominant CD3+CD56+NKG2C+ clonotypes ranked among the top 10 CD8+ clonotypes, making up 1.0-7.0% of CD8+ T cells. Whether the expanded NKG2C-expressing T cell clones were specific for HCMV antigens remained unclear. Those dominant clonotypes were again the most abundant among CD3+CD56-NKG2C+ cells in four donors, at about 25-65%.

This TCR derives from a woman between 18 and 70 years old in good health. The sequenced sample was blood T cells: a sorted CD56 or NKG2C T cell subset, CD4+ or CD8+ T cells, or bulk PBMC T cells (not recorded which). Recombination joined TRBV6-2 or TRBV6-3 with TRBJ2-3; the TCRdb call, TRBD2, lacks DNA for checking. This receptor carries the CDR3 CASTWEAGGPQSTDTQYF.